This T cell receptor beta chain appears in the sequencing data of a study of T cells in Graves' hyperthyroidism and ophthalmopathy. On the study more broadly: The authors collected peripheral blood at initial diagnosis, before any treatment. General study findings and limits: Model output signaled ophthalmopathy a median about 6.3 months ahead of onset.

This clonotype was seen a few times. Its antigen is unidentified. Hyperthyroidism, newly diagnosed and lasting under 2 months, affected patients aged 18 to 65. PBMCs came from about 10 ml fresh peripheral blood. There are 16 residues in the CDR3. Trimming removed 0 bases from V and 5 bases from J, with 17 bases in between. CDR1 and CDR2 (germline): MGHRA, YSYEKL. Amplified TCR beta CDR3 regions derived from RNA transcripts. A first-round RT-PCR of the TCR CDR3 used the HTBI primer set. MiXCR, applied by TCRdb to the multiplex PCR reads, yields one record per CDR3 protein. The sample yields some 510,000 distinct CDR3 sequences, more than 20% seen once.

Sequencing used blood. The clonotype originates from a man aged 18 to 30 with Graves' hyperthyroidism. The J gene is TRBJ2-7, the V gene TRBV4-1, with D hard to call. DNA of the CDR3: TGCGCCAGCAGCCAAGATCGTCCGTCCGCCTACGACGAGCAGTACTTC. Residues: CASSQDRPSAYDEQYF.